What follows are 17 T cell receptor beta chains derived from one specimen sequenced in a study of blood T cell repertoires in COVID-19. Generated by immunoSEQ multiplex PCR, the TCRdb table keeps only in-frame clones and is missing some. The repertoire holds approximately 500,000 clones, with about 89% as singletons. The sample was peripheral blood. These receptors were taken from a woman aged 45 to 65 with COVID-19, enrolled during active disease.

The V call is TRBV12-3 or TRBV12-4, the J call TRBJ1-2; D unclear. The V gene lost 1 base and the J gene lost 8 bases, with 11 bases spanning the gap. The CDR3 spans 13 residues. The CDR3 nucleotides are TGTGCCAGCAGTTTAGAAACCCTCGGGGGCTACACCTTC. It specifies CASSLETLGGYTF.

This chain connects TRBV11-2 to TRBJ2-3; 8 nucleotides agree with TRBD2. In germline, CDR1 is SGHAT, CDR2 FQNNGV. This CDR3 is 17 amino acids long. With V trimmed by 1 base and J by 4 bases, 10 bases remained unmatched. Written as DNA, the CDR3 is TGTGCCAGCAGCTTAGTCTCCCGGGGGGGTGGGTCAGATACGCAGTATTTT. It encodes CASSLVSRGGGSDTQYF.

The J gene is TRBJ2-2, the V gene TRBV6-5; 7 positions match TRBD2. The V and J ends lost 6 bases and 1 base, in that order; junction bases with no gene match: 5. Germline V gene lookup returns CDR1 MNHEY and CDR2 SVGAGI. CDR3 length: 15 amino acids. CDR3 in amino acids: CASRFREGNTGELFF. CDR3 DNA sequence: TGTGCCAGCAGGTTTAGGGAGGGGAACACCGGGGAGCTGTTTTTT.

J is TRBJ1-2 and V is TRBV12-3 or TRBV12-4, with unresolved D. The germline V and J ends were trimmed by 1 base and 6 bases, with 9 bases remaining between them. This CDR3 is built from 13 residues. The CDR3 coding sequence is TGTGCCAGCAGTTTAGGTGAACGGGATGGCTACACCTTC. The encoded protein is CASSLGERDGYTF.

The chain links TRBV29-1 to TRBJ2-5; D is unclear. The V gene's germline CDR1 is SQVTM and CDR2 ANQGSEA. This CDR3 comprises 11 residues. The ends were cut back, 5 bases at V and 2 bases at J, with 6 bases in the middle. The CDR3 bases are TGCAGCGTTTTGCGACAAGAGACCCAGTACTTC. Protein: CSVLRQETQYF. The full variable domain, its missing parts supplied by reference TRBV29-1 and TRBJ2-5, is SAVISQKPSRDICQRGTSLTIQCQVDSQVTMMFWYRQQPGQSLTLIATANQGSEATYESGFVIDKFPISRPNLTFSTLTVSNMSPEDSSIYLCSVLRQETQYFGPGTRLLVL.

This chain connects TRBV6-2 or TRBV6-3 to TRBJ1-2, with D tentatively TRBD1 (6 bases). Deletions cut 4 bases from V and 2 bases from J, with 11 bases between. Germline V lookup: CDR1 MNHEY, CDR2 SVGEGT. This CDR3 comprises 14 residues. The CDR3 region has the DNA TGTGCCAGCAGTTCCCTGACAGGCAACTATGGCTACACCTTC. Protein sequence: CASSSLTGNYGYTF.

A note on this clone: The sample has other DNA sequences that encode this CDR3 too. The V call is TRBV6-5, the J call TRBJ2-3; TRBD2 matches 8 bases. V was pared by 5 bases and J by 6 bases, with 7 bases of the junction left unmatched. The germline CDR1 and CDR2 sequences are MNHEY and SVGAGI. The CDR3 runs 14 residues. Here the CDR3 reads CASSPGGGADTQYF. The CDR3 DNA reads TGTGCCAGCAGTCCCGGGGGGGGTGCCGATACGCAGTATTTT.

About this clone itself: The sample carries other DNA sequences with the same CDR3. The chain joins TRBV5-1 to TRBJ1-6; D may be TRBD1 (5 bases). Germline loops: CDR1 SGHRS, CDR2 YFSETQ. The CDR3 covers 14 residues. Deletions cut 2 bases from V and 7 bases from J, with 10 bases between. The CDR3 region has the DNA TGCGCCAGCAGCTTAGCACAGGAGAATTCACCCCTCCACTTT. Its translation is CASSLAQENSPLHF.

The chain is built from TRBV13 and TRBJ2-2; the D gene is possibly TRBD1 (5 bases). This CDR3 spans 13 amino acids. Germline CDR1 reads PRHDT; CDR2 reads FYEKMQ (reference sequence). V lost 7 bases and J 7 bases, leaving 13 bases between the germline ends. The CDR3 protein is CASTTGRVGELFF. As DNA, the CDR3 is TGTGCCAGCACCACCGGCAGGGTCGGGGAGCTGTTTTTT.

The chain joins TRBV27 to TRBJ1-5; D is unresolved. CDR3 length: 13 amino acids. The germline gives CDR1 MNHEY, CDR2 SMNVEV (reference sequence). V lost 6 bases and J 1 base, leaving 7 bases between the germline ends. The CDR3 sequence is CASSPQSNQPQHF. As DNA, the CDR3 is TGTGCCAGCAGCCCCCAGAGCAATCAGCCCCAGCATTTT.

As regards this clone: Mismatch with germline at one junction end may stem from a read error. The CDR3, as DNA: TGTGCCATCAGTGAAGCGAATACCGGGGAGCTGTTTTTT. Translation: CAISEANTGELFF. The chain carries TRBV10-3 and TRBJ2-2, with no clear D. This CDR3 contains 13 residues. The germline gives CDR1 ENHRY, CDR2 SYGVKD.

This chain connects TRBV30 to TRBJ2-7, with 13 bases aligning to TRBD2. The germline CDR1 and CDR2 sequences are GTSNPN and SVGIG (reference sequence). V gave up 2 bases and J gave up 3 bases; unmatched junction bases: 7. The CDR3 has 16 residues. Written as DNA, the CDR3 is TGTGCCTGGAGTCCGACTAGCGGGGGGATAATCTACGAGCAGTACTTC. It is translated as CAWSPTSGGIIYEQYF.

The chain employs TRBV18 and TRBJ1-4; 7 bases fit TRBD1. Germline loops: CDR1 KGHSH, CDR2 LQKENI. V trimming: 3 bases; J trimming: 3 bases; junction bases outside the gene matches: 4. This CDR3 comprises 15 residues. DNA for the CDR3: TGTGCCAGCTCACCGCCGACAGGGTCTAATGAAAAACTGTTTTTT. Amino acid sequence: CASSPPTGSNEKLFF.

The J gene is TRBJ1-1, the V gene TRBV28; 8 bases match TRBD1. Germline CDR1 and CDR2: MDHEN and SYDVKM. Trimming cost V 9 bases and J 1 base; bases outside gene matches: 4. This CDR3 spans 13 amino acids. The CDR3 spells CASLQGGNTEAFF. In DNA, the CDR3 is TGTGCCAGTTTACAGGGGGGGAACACTGAAGCTTTCTTT.

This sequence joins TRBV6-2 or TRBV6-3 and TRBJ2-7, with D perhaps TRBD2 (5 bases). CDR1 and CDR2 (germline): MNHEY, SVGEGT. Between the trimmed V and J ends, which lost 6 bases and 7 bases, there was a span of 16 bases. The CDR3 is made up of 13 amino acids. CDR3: CASSLIGSREQYF. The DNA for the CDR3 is TGTGCCAGCAGCCTGATAGGGAGTAGAGAGCAGTACTTC.

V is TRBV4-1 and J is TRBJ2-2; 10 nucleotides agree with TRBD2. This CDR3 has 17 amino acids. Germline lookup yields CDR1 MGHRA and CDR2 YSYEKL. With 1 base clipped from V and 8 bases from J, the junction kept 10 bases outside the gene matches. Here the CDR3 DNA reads TGCGCCAGCAGCCAAGCGAGCCTAGCGGGGGCCCTGGGGGAGCTGTTTTTT. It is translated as CASSQASLAGALGELFF.

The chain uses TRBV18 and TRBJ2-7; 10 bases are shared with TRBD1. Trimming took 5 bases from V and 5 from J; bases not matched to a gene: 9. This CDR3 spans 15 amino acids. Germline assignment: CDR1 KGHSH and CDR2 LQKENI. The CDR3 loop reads CASSSTDRGLDEQYF. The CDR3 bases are TGTGCCAGCTCATCCACCGACAGGGGGCTGGACGAGCAGTACTTC.